These 26 T cell receptor beta chains came from one sample sequenced in a study of blood T cell repertoires in COVID-19. Sequenced by immunoSEQ multiplex PCR; TCRdb stores in-frame clones only, minus some. This sample has over 120,000 clones, with around 82% found just once. The sequencing input was PBMCs or T cells enriched from blood (not recorded which). The origin of the receptors is a woman between 45 and 65 years old who had recovered from COVID-19.

J is TRBJ2-3 and V is TRBV27; perhaps TRBD1 as D (6 bases). Germline lookup yields CDR1 MNHEY and CDR2 SMNVEV (reference sequence). The CDR3 has 15 residues. Trimming cost V 4 bases and J 1 base, with 12 bases left between them. This CDR3 reads CASSWLAGGTDTQYF. CDR3 nucleotides: TGTGCCAGCAGTTGGCTAGCAGGGGGCACAGATACGCAGTATTTT.

This chain joins TRBV6-5 and TRBJ2-7; 7 bases are shared with TRBD1. The germline CDR1 and CDR2 sequences are MNHEY and SVGAGI. The CDR3 extends over 14 amino acids. Unmatched junction bases numbered 7, after V lost 5 bases and J lost 3 bases. This chain's CDR3 is CASSMTGQGYEQYF. CDR3 coding DNA: TGTGCCAGCAGTATGACAGGGCAGGGCTACGAGCAGTACTTC.

The gene calls are TRBV6-1 and TRBJ2-6, with D perhaps TRBD1 (5 bases). The CDR3 covers 15 residues. Germline CDR1 reads MNHNS; CDR2 reads SASEGT. Trimming shortened V by 2 bases and J by 2 bases, and 7 bases separated the two germline ends. CDR3: CASSELGPGANVLTF. The DNA for the CDR3 is TGTGCCAGCAGTGAATTGGGGCCTGGGGCCAACGTCCTGACTTTC.

This sequence joins TRBV11-2 and TRBJ2-7; the D gene is possibly TRBD2 (5 bases). Trimming pared 0 bases from V and 6 bases from J, leaving 6 bases between. CDR1 is SGHAT, CDR2 FQNNGV, per germline. The CDR3 runs 12 residues. CDR3 protein: CASSLERAEQYV. The CDR3 DNA is TGTGCCAGCAGCTTAGAGAGGGCCGAGCAGTACGTC.

J is TRBJ1-1 and V is TRBV7-8; a weak D match, TRBD1 (5 bases). The CDR3 spans 16 residues. From germline, CDR1 is SGHVS and CDR2 FQNEAQ. V lost 5 bases and J lost 3, with 19 bases in between. The CDR3 spells CASSHRPGPPDTEAFF. DNA of the CDR3: TGTGCCAGCAGCCACCGCCCAGGGCCCCCGGACACTGAAGCTTTCTTT.

J is TRBJ2-5 and V is TRBV7-3, with a weak D call TRBD2 (6 bases). From germline, CDR1 is SGHTA and CDR2 FQGTGA. The germline V and J ends were trimmed by 5 bases and 4 bases, with 11 bases remaining between them. CDR3 length equals 13 residues. CDR3 region: CASSAGRGETQYF. In nucleotides, the CDR3 is TGTGCCAGCAGCGCGGGACGGGGAGAGACCCAGTACTTC. The whole variable domain, filled in from reference TRBV7-3 and TRBJ2-5, reads GAGVSQTPSNKVTEKGKYVELRCDPISGHTALYWYRQSLGQGPEFLIYFQGTGAADDSGLPNDRFFAVRPEGSVSTLKIQRTERGDSAVYLCASSAGRGETQYFGPGTRLLVL.

The chain uses TRBV11-2 and TRBJ1-6; D uncertain. Trimming stripped 1 base from V and 5 bases from J, with 9 bases between. The CDR3 length is 15 residues. Germline V lookup: CDR1 SGHAT, CDR2 FQNNGV. CDR3 sequence: CASSLGSEDNSPLHF. CDR3 coding DNA: TGTGCCAGCAGCTTAGGTTCGGAGGATAATTCACCCCTCCACTTT.

The V and J genes are TRBV5-4 and TRBJ2-3, with D uncertain. V was shortened by 2 bases and J by 2 bases, with 15 bases between the two germline ends. Looked up from germline, CDR1 is SGHNT and CDR2 is YYREEE (reference sequence). The CDR3 is 16 residues long. DNA of the CDR3: TGTGCCAGCAGCTTAAAAAGCTCCCCTTCCACAGATACGCAGTATTTT. Translating gives CASSLKSSPSTDTQYF. Complete variable domain (other parts from reference TRBV5-4 and TRBJ2-3): ETGVTQSPTHLIKTRGQQVTLRCSSQSGHNTVSWYQQALGQGPQFIFQYYREEENGRGNFPPRFSGLQFPNYSSELNVNALELDDSALYLCASSLKSSPSTDTQYFGPGTRLTVL.

The chain combines TRBV14 with TRBJ1-2, with D possibly matching TRBD1 (6 bases). Between the trimmed V and J ends, which lost 3 bases and 5 bases, there was a span of 13 bases. The length of the CDR3 is 14 residues. Germline V lookup: CDR1 SGHDN, CDR2 FVKESK. Here the CDR3 reads CASSQRQASYGYTF. In DNA form, the CDR3 reads TGTGCCAGCAGCCAGCGACAGGCCTCTTATGGCTACACCTTC. Complete variable domain (other parts from reference TRBV14 and TRBJ1-2): EAGVTQFPSHSVIEKGQTVTLRCDPISGHDNLYWYRRVMGKEIKFLLHFVKESKQDESGMPNNRFLAERTGGTYSTLKVQPAELEDSGVYFCASSQRQASYGYTFGSGTRLTVV.

This clone has just a few counts. The CDR3 here is CASSQVGRRNEKLFF. For the CDR3, the DNA is TGTGCCAGCAGCCAAGTTGGGCGTCGTAATGAAAAACTGTTTTTT. The chain carries TRBV3-1 (or the pseudogene TRBV3-2) and TRBJ1-4, with D uncertain. The ends were cut back, 1 base at V and 4 bases at J, with 10 bases in the middle. Germline lookup yields CDR1 LGHDT and CDR2 YNNKEL (reference sequence). The CDR3 is 15 amino acids.

The chain combines TRBV29-1 with TRBJ2-7, with 10 nucleotides matching TRBD1. CDR3 length: 14 amino acids. V was pared by 1 base and J by 4 bases, with 4 bases of the junction left unmatched. CDR1 SQVTM and CDR2 ANQGSEA come from the germline V gene. In DNA, the CDR3 is TGCAGCGTTGAAGCCGGGGACAGGGGTTACGAGCAGTACTTC. It is translated as CSVEAGDRGYEQYF.

This chain connects TRBV5-1 to TRBJ2-3, with TRBD1 matching over 7 bases. V gave up 1 base and J gave up 4 bases; unmatched junction bases: 0. This CDR3 spans 13 amino acids. Germline-derived CDR1 and CDR2 are SGHRS and YFSETQ. The CDR3 sequence: CASSLQGADTQYF. Here the CDR3 DNA reads TGCGCCAGCAGCTTGCAGGGGGCAGATACGCAGTATTTT.

This clone was observed a handful of times. CDR3 nucleotide sequence: TGTGCCAGCAGCTTTACAGGGGGGCCGCAAGCTTTCTTT. Translated: CASSFTGGPQAFF. This chain uses TRBV11-2 with TRBJ1-1; TRBD1 matches at 8 bases. J gave up 9 bases and V 3 bases, and 6 bases lay outside the gene matches. Per germline, CDR1 SGHAT and CDR2 FQNNGV. The CDR3 runs to 13 residues.

This chain connects TRBV4-1 to TRBJ2-2, with TRBD2 matching 9 bases. Looked up from germline, CDR1 is MGHRA and CDR2 is YSYEKL. V dropped 7 bases and J dropped 5; count of bases not matched to a gene: 14. This CDR3 spans 17 amino acids. This chain's CDR3 is CASNRGSAGGLTGELFF. Written as DNA, the CDR3 is TGCGCCAGCAATCGGGGGTCAGCGGGGGGCCTGACCGGGGAGCTGTTTTTT.

The V call is TRBV5-4, the J call TRBJ2-2; 9 positions agree with TRBD1. Germline CDR1 is SGHNT and CDR2 is YYREEE (reference sequence). The CDR3 is made up of 15 amino acids. V shed 5 bases, J shed 0 bases, and the junction held 2 bases outside the gene matches. CDR3 sequence: CASRRTGANTGELFF. For the CDR3, the DNA is TGTGCCAGCAGACGGACAGGGGCGAACACCGGGGAGCTGTTTTTT. Supplemented by reference TRBV5-4 and TRBJ2-2, the full variable domain reads ETGVTQSPTHLIKTRGQQVTLRCSSQSGHNTVSWYQQALGQGPQFIFQYYREEENGRGNFPPRFSGLQFPNYSSELNVNALELDDSALYLCASRRTGANTGELFFGEGSRLTVL.

This chain uses TRBV5-1 with TRBJ1-2; maybe TRBD1 (5 bases). Trimming removed 5 bases from V and 3 bases from J, with 20 bases in between. The CDR3 has 16 amino acids. The germline V gene has CDR1 SGHRS and CDR2 YFSETQ. This CDR3 is CASSPLGGTSHYGYTF. The DNA for the CDR3 is TGCGCCAGCAGTCCGCTTGGGGGGACCTCGCACTATGGCTACACCTTC. Full variable domain (rest looked up from reference TRBV5-1 and TRBJ1-2): KAGVTQTPRYLIKTRGQQVTLSCSPISGHRSVSWYQQTPGQGLQFLFEYFSETQRNKGNFPGRFSGRQFSNSRSEMNVSTLELGDSALYLCASSPLGGTSHYGYTFGSGTRLTVV.

The chain employs TRBV30 and TRBJ2-7, with D uncertain. This CDR3 region has 12 residues. Trimming removed 3 bases from V and 4 bases from J, with 10 bases in between. Germline V gives CDR1 GTSNPN, CDR2 SVGIG (reference sequence). The CDR3 region is CAWSATTYEQYF. CDR3 DNA: TGTGCCTGGAGCGCTACCACTTACGAGCAGTACTTC. The full variable domain, its missing parts supplied by reference TRBV30 and TRBJ2-7, is SQTIHQWPATLVQPVGSPLSLECTVEGTSNPNLYWYRQAAGRGLQLLFYSVGIGQISSEVPQNLSASRPQDRQFILSSKKLLLSDSGFYLCAWSATTYEQYFGPGTRLTVT.

V usage is TRBV3-1 (or the pseudogene TRBV3-2) and J usage is TRBJ2-3, with TRBD2 matching over 9 bases. The length of the CDR3 is 16 residues. Germline values: CDR1 LGHDT, CDR2 YNNKEL (reference sequence). The V gene end was trimmed by 4 bases and the J gene end by 4 bases; junction bases not matched to a gene: 9. The CDR3 nucleotides read TGTGCCAGCAGCCGCCGGACTAGCGTCATAGCAGATACGCAGTATTTT. Translation gives CASSRRTSVIADTQYF.

The chain carries TRBV13 and TRBJ2-3, with D possibly matching TRBD2 (6 bases). The CDR3 has 14 residues. The V end lost 1 base, the J end lost 6 bases, and 11 bases lay between the germline ends. CDR1 and CDR2 (germline): PRHDT, FYEKMQ (reference sequence). This chain's CDR3 is CASSLALALDTQYF. CDR3 nucleotides: TGTGCCAGCAGCTTAGCGCTAGCGTTGGATACGCAGTATTTT.

The chain couples TRBV4-2 to TRBJ2-7; tentative D call: TRBD1 (5 bases). The CDR3 spans 15 residues. Trimming took 3 bases from V and 4 from J, leaving 16 bases between them. CDR1 and CDR2 (germline): LGHNA, YNFKEQ. CDR3 coding DNA: TGTGCCAGCAGCCAGATGGGTACAGGTTCGTACGAGCAGTACTTC. Its translation is CASSQMGTGSYEQYF.

The chain carries TRBV11-3 and TRBJ2-1; 10 bases fit TRBD1. The CDR3 sequence is 17 residues long. V was clipped by 4 bases and J by 9 bases; unmatched bases: 15. Germline CDR1 is SGHNT and CDR2 is YENEEA. The CDR3 protein is CASSSPQGQGTKSEQFF. In DNA, the CDR3 is TGTGCCAGCAGCTCCCCCCAGGGACAGGGGACGAAAAGTGAGCAGTTCTTC.

The chain employs TRBV5-5 and TRBJ1-6; tentatively, D is TRBD1 (6 bases). Trimming pared 0 bases from V and 10 bases from J, leaving 23 bases between. Germline values: CDR1 SGHKS, CDR2 YYEKEE (reference sequence). The CDR3 spans 18 residues. The CDR3 is CASSLARAGATPGSPLHF. The CDR3 DNA reads as TGTGCCAGCAGCTTGGCCCGGGCAGGGGCCACCCCTGGGTCACCCCTCCACTTT.

This clone has just a few counts. V and J are TRBV13 and TRBJ1-4, with D uncertain. Trimming removed 0 bases at V and 4 bases at J, with 12 bases between. This CDR3 comprises 16 residues. Germline values: CDR1 PRHDT, CDR2 FYEKMQ (reference sequence). The CDR3 sequence: CASSLGGWAYNEKLFF. The CDR3 DNA follows: TGTGCCAGCAGCTTAGGGGGCTGGGCCTATAATGAAAAACTGTTTTTT.

The chain joins TRBV7-2 to TRBJ1-5; D ambiguous. CDR1 and CDR2 (germline): SGHTA, FQGNSA. Trimming pared 6 bases from V and 5 bases from J, leaving 14 bases between. The CDR3 is 14 residues long. The CDR3: CASSQGLIDQPQHF. DNA of the CDR3: TGTGCCAGCAGTCAAGGACTAATTGATCAGCCCCAGCATTTT.

The J gene is TRBJ1-1, the V gene TRBV10-3; 9 bases match TRBD1. In germline, CDR1 is ENHRY, CDR2 SYGVKD. This CDR3 spans 16 amino acids. Unmatched junction bases numbered 11, after V lost 4 bases and J lost 5 bases. CDR3 bases: TGTGCCATCAGTGGACATTTACAGGGGGCTGGAACTGAAGCTTTCTTT. Protein sequence: CAISGHLQGAGTEAFF.

V is TRBV7-9 and J is TRBJ1-4; D might be TRBD1 (6 bases). V lost 2 bases to trimming and J lost 0 bases, with 13 bases between them. CDR3 length equals 17 residues. Germline CDR1 and CDR2: SEHNR and FQNEAQ (reference sequence). CDR3 nucleotide sequence: TGTGCCAGCAGCTTAACAGGGCAGCCGGCAACTAATGAAAAACTGTTTTTT. Translation: CASSLTGQPATNEKLFF. Full variable domain (remainder filled in from reference TRBV7-9 and TRBJ1-4): DTGVSQNPRHKITKRGQNVTFRCDPISEHNRLYWYRQTLGQGPEFLTYFQNEAQLEKSRLLSDRFSAERPKGSFSTLEIQRTEQGDSAMYLCASSLTGQPATNEKLFFGSGTQLSVL.